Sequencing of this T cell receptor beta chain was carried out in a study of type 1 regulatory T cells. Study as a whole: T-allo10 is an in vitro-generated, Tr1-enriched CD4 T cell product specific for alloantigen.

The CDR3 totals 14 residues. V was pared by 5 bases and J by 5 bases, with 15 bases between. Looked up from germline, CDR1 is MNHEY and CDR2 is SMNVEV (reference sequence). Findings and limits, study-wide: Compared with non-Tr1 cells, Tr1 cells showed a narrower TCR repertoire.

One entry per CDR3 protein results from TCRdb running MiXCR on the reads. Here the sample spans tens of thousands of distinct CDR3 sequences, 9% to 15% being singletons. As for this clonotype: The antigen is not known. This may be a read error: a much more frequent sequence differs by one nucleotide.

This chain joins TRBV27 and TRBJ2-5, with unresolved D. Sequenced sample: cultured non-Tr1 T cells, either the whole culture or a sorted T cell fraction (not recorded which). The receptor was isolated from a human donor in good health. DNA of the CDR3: TGTGCCAGCAGTCGAAGAATCGAGAGGGAGACCCAGTACTTC. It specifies CASSRRIERETQYF.